This TCR beta chain stems from a study of beta chain features in type 1 diabetes. Study findings and constraints: Significant though moderate, a shortening of TCRB CDR3s appeared in all four CD4+ subsets of Type 1 diabetes patients.

The V end lost 8 bases, the J end lost 5 bases, and 13 bases lay between the germline ends. The CDR3 is made up of 13 amino acids. The germline V gene has CDR1 SNHLY and CDR2 FYNNEI. About 116 mL of blood, on average, came from one heparinised draw per donor. Since all of the isolated RNA was reverse transcribed, expressed TCRB transcripts were what got sequenced. Data came from immunoSEQ multiplex PCR; TCRdb stores just in-frame clones and leaves some out. The sample shows about 700,000 clones, roughly 12% of them seen only once. Regarding this clone: The antigen is not known.

The sequence was collected from a young man with type 1 diabetes. Sequences were obtained from naive CD4+ T cells from blood. This chain links TRBV2 with TRBJ1-5; D is unresolved. CDR3 DNA sequence: TGTGCCAGCCGCCGGAGGGCCGATCAGCCCCAGCATTTT. It codes for CASRRRADQPQHF. Full variable domain (rest looked up from reference TRBV2 and TRBJ1-5): EPEVTQTPSHQVTQMGQEVILRCVPISNHLYFYWYRQILGQKVEFLVSFYNNEISEKSEIFDDQFSVERPDGSNFTLKIRSTKLEDSAMYFCASRRRADQPQHFGDGTRLSIL.